Listed below are T cell receptor beta chains from one sample, sequenced in a study of cytomegalovirus exposure and HLA in healthy donors. The method was immunoSEQ multiplex PCR; TCRdb's version includes in-frame clones alone and lacks a portion of them. The sample contains around 250,000 clones, roughly 90% of which appear only once. What was sequenced was PBMCs. These receptors came from a young woman in good health and CMV-seronegative. Both conserved end residues are part of each CDR3. D genes are given only for firm matches. Some rows mark clone size as missing; the rest say once, few, many or name a class of expanded clone.

V	D	size	J	DNA	CDR3
TRBV30	-	-	TRBJ1-1	TGTGCCTGGAGAGCACATCCCCTTAACCGGGAGAAAACAGCTGAAGCTTTCTTT	CAWRAHPLNREKTAEAFF
TRBV5-4	-	-	TRBJ2-3	TGTGCCAGCAGCTTGGGGGCAGGATCAGATACGCAGTATTTT	CASSLGAGSDTQYF
TRBV29-1	-	-	TRBJ2-6	TGCAGCGTTGCCGACTCCTCTGGGGCCAACGTCCTGACTTTC	CSVADSSGANVLTF
TRBV25-1	-	-	TRBJ2-2	TGTGCCAGCAGTGAGAGGAACACCGGGGAGCTGTTTTTT	CASSERNTGELFF
TRBV7-6	TRBD1	-	TRBJ1-2	TGTGCCAGCAGCTTAGGCCCAGGGGGAGGCTACACCTTC	CASSLGPGGGYTF
TRBV28	-	-	TRBJ1-1	TGTGCCAGCAGCGACAACCGTGAAGCTTTCTTT	CASSDNREAFF
TRBV27	TRBD2	once	TRBJ2-1	TGTGCCAGCAGCCTACTTCCCGTGGGGGGGTACAATGAGCAGTTCTTC	CASSLLPVGGYNEQFF
TRBV25-1	TRBD1	few	TRBJ1-5	TGTGCCAGCAGTGGCACAGGGGATCATCAGCCCCAGCATTTT	CASSGTGDHQPQHF
TRBV27	-	-	TRBJ2-1	TGTGCCAGCATTACGGAGAATCCTTACAATGAGCAGTTCTTC	CASITENPYNEQFF
TRBV30	-	-	TRBJ1-6	TGTGCCTGGAGTCAGGGAAACTTAGGGCCACCCCTCCACTTT	CAWSQGNLGPPLHF
TRBV25-1	-	-	TRBJ1-2	TGTGCCAGCAGTGAATCCTGGGCCCATGGCTACACCTTC	CASSESWAHGYTF
TRBV6-5	-	-	TRBJ1-2	TGTGCCAGCAGTTCAACGGAGTCTCTTGGCTACACCTTC	CASSSTESLGYTF
TRBV27	-	-	TRBJ1-6	TGTGCCAGCAGTCTCCGGACAGCTTTACCAAATTCACCCCTCCACTTT	CASSLRTALPNSPLHF
TRBV27	-	-	TRBJ1-1	TGTGCCAGCAGTTTATATCCGGGGATGAGGGCTGAAGCTTTCTTT	CASSLYPGMRAEAFF
TRBV19	-	-	TRBJ1-5	TGTGCCAGTAGTATTAACAGGGCTCAGCCCCAGCATTTT	CASSINRAQPQHF
TRBV27	-	-	TRBJ2-1	TGTGCCAGCAGTTTAATTGGAGACTCCTACAATGAGCAGTTCTTC	CASSLIGDSYNEQFF
TRBV7-9	-	-	TRBJ1-1	TGTGCCAGCAGCTCACAGGGGAACACTGAAGCTTTCTTT	CASSSQGNTEAFF
TRBV29-1	TRBD1	-	TRBJ1-1	TGCAGCGCTGGGACAGGGCCTGAAAACACTGAAGCTTTCTTT	CSAGTGPENTEAFF
TRBV28	-	once	TRBJ2-3	TGTGCCAGCAGTTTTCAGGGCCACACAGATACGCAGTATTTT	CASSFQGHTDTQYF
TRBV9	TRBD1	-	TRBJ1-6	TGTGCCAGCAGCGCCAGGACAGGGGGAATGTATAATTCACCCCTCCACTTT	CASSARTGGMYNSPLHF
TRBV28	TRBD1	-	TRBJ1-5	TGTGCCAGCAGTTTAGACAGGGGAAGCAATCAGCCCCAGCATTTT	CASSLDRGSNQPQHF
TRBV19	-	-	TRBJ2-2	TGTGCCAGTAGTATACCCCTATCTAGGGAGCTGTTTTTT	CASSIPLSRELFF
TRBV19	-	-	TRBJ2-7	TGTGCCAGTAGTACAACCTCCCTAGCGCCCTGGGACGAGCAGTACTTC	CASSTTSLAPWDEQYF
TRBV28	TRBD1	once	TRBJ1-6	TGTGCCAGCAGTTTAGGCCTCGTCCGGGACAGGGTCAAAAATTCACCCCTCCACTTT	CASSLGLVRDRVKNSPLHF
TRBV19	-	-	TRBJ1-4	TGTGCCACCAAGGGAGCAACTAATGAAAAACTGTTTTTT	CATKGATNEKLFF
TRBV28	-	-	TRBJ1-5	TGTGCCAGCAGTAACAGCAATAGCAATCAGCCCCAGCATTTT	CASSNSNSNQPQHF
TRBV7-9	-	-	TRBJ2-2	TGTGCCAGCAGCTTAGCGTCATGGAACACCGGGGAGCTGTTTTTT	CASSLASWNTGELFF
TRBV7-2	-	-	TRBJ1-1	TGTGCCACACTACGGGACACGTACATGAACACTGAAGCTTTCTTT	CATLRDTYMNTEAFF
TRBV10-3	-	-	TRBJ1-1	TGTGCCATCAGTGATGTTTCGTACACTGAAGCTTTCTTT	CAISDVSYTEAFF
TRBV6-1	-	once	TRBJ2-3	TGTGCCGTCCGACCGAGGGGGTTGGATACGCAGTATTTT	CAVRPRGLDTQYF
TRBV6-5	-	-	TRBJ1-1	TGTGCCAGCAGGAGAGACAGTAACACTGAAGCTTTCTTT	CASRRDSNTEAFF
TRBV6-1	-	-	TRBJ2-1	TGTGCCAGCAGTGAACTCAGGGCCCCTTGGAATGAGCAGTTCTTC	CASSELRAPWNEQFF
TRBV6-5	TRBD1	-	TRBJ1-6	TGTGCCAGCAGTTACTTCGGACAGGGAACTTCACCCCTCCACTTT	CASSYFGQGTSPLHF
TRBV9	-	-	TRBJ2-7	TGTGCCAGCAGCGTAGGACAATCCGGCTACGAGCAGTACTTC	CASSVGQSGYEQYF
TRBV7-2	-	-	TRBJ1-5	TGTGCCAGCAGCCTCGGCGGAGCTGCACTTCAGCCCCAGCATTTT	CASSLGGAALQPQHF
TRBV14	TRBD2	-	TRBJ2-5	TGTGCCAGCAGCCAAGTAGCGGGGGAGGGGACCCAGTACTTC	CASSQVAGEGTQYF
TRBV19	-	-	TRBJ1-1	TGTGCCAGTAGTCCATCCCTCCTGGGAGATGAAGCTTTCTTT	CASSPSLLGDEAFF
TRBV11-3	-	-	TRBJ2-2	TGTGCCAGCAGTAGAATCGTAGGGGAGCTGTTTTTT	CASSRIVGELFF
TRBV9	TRBD2	-	TRBJ2-1	TGTGCCAGCAGCGTAGGTGGTAACGGGGGGACCCCTGGGAATGAGCAGTTCTTC	CASSVGGNGGTPGNEQFF
TRBV6-9	TRBD2	-	TRBJ2-1	TGTGCCAGCCGACGAGGTAGCGGGGCGGAGTTCAATGAGCAGTTCTTC	CASRRGSGAEFNEQFF
TRBV5-6	-	-	TRBJ1-6	TGTGCCAGCAGCTCTCAAGGGGATTCACCCCTCCACTTT	CASSSQGDSPLHF
TRBV6-5	-	-	TRBJ1-2	TGTGCCAGCAGTTCAGGCTGGGGCCTACTCTATGGCTACACCTTC	CASSSGWGLLYGYTF
TRBV4-1	TRBD1	-	TRBJ2-4	TGCGCCAGCAGAGACAGGGTGCTGGCCAAAAACATTCAGTACTTC	CASRDRVLAKNIQYF
TRBV25-1	TRBD1	-	TRBJ1-4	TGTGCCAGGGATCCGGGACAGGGTGAAAAACTGTTTTTT	CARDPGQGEKLFF
TRBV6-5	TRBD1	-	TRBJ2-2	TGTGCCAGCAGCTTGACAGGGGGCGAGGCCGGGGAGCTGTTTTTT	CASSLTGGEAGELFF
TRBV2	TRBD1	-	TRBJ1-5	TGTGCCAGCAGTGCTGGAGGGGGCATCGGCCAGCATTTT	CASSAGGGIGQHF
TRBV5-6	TRBD2	-	TRBJ2-1	TGTGCCAGCAGTTACGGGGACTACCTCAATGAGCAGTTCTTC	CASSYGDYLNEQFF